A single sample is the source of the 27 T cell receptor beta chains below, sequenced in a study of tumor-infiltrating lymphocytes in localized non-small cell lung cancer. Clones were sequenced by immunoSEQ multiplex PCR, and TCRdb holds only the in-frame ones, with some missing. The data show 9,500 to 15,000 clones, around 81% seen once. Material: lung tumor tissue. The source of these receptors is a human donor with non-small cell lung cancer.

Only a few counts were recorded for this clone. As DNA, the CDR3 is TGCGCCAGCAGCTTCGGACAGACCGGCCTTAGTGGAAACACCATATATTTT. Residues: CASSFGQTGLSGNTIYF. This chain connects TRBV5-1 to TRBJ1-3; D perhaps matches TRBD1 (6 bases). This CDR3 contains 17 residues. V was cut by 2 bases and J by 3 bases, with 18 bases left in between. Germline values: CDR1 SGHRS, CDR2 YFSETQ.

The CDR3 sequence: CASSWGVLDTQYF. The DNA of the CDR3 is TGTGCCAGCAGTTGGGGGGTTTTAGATACGCAGTATTTT. The V gene is TRBV28, the J gene TRBJ2-3; a weak D match, TRBD2 (6 bases). CDR1 and CDR2 from the germline V gene are MDHEN and SYDVKM. The V end was cut by 4 bases, the J end by 5 bases, with 10 bases between. The CDR3 sequence is 13 residues long.

This CDR3 is CASSPTGRVGTGELFF. CDR3 sequence (DNA): TGCGCCAGCAGCCCAACCGGCAGGGTAGGAACCGGGGAGCTGTTTTTT. The chain is built from TRBV5-1 and TRBJ2-2; D may be TRBD1 (5 bases). CDR3 length equals 16 residues. Germline V gives CDR1 SGHRS, CDR2 YFSETQ. V was shortened by 4 bases and J by 5 bases, with 18 bases between the two germline ends.

As to this clone: At one end, the junction sequence differs from germline, possibly due to a read error. This chain joins TRBV6-5 and TRBJ1-4, with 7 bases identical to TRBD1. CDR1 and CDR2 from the germline V gene are MNHEY and SVGAGI. The CDR3 totals 15 residues. The CDR3 sequence is CASSYTTGTNDKLFF. CDR3 sequence (DNA): TGTGCCAGCAGTTACACGACAGGGACCAATGATAAACTGTTTTTT.

This clone came up a few times. The chain recombines TRBV18 with TRBJ1-1, with 7 bases aligning to TRBD1. Germline CDR1 KGHSH, CDR2 LQKENI. V lost 3 bases, J lost 1 base, and 5 bases stayed unmatched. The CDR3 spans 15 residues. CDR3 protein: CASSPEQGTNTEAFF. DNA of the CDR3: TGTGCCAGCTCACCGGAACAGGGGACGAACACTGAAGCTTTCTTT.

V gene TRBV9 combines with J gene TRBJ2-6; D call uncertain. The germline V gene has CDR1 SGDLS and CDR2 YYNGEE. The V gene lost 2 bases and the J gene lost 2 bases, with 11 bases spanning the gap. The CDR3 spans 16 residues. The CDR3 region is CASSVPDTPGANVLTF. The CDR3 DNA sequence: TGTGCCAGCAGCGTCCCTGACACTCCTGGGGCCAACGTCCTGACTTTC. Based on the CDR3 plus reference TRBV9 and TRBJ2-6, the full variable domain is DSGVTQTPKHLITATGQRVTLRCSPRSGDLSVYWYQQSLDQGLQFLIQYYNGEERAKGNILERFSAQQFPDLHSELNLSSLELGDSALYFCASSVPDTPGANVLTFGAGSRLTVL.

Only one count was recorded for this clone. The V call is TRBV7-9, the J call TRBJ2-1, with 8 bases that match TRBD2. Germline V gene data show CDR1 as SEHNR and CDR2 as FQNEAQ (reference sequence). CDR3 size: 15 residues. The V and J ends lost 5 bases and 3 bases, in that order; junction bases with no gene match: 6. Here the CDR3 DNA reads TGTGCCAGCAGCCGGAGCGGGAGTAGCTACAATGAGCAGTTCTTC. It is translated as CASSRSGSSYNEQFF.

This chain links TRBV11-2 with TRBJ2-5; D possibly corresponds to TRBD2 (6 bases). The length of the CDR3 is 13 residues. The ends were cut back, 2 bases at V and 10 bases at J, with 14 bases in the middle. The germline CDR1 and CDR2 sequences are SGHAT and FQNNGV. CDR3 sequence reads: CASSLYQSGGQYF. The CDR3 DNA is TGTGCCAGCAGCTTATACCAGTCCGGGGGCCAGTACTTC.

This clone was found once. The chain joins TRBV11-2 to TRBJ2-2; TRBD2 matches at 14 bases. The CDR3 length is 18 residues. Germline-derived CDR1 and CDR2 are SGHAT and FQNNGV. The V segment lost 2 bases and the J segment 1 base; nucleotides outside the gene matches: 3. CDR3 loop: CASSLIGLAGGNTGELFF. The CDR3 region has the DNA TGTGCCAGCAGCTTAATCGGACTAGCGGGAGGGAACACCGGGGAGCTGTTTTTT.

This chain joins TRBV6-5 and TRBJ1-2; 7 bases are a match to TRBD1. V shed 6 bases, J shed 7 bases, and the junction held 8 bases outside the gene matches. The CDR3 totals 13 residues. Germline V gene data show CDR1 as MNHEY and CDR2 as SVGAGI. In nucleotides, the CDR3 is TGTGCCAGCAGCTGGGGGACAGATCTTGGCTACACCTTC. Translation: CASSWGTDLGYTF.

This clone was counted a few times. The chain joins TRBV10-2 to TRBJ1-2; D is unclear. Germline V gene sequence: CDR1 WSHSY, CDR2 SAAADI. The CDR3 spans 13 residues. V lost 4 bases and J lost 4, with 10 bases in between. The chain's CDR3 is CASSGGNPYGYTF. Written as DNA, the CDR3 is TGCGCCAGCAGTGGGGGAAACCCCTATGGCTACACCTTC.

This chain links TRBV6-5 with TRBJ2-1; a possible D gene is TRBD1 (5 bases). Germline V gene lookup returns CDR1 MNHEY and CDR2 SVGAGI. This CDR3 region has 16 residues. The V end was cut by 3 bases, the J end by 9 bases, with 21 bases between. CDR3 protein: CASSYSYHGAGVEQFF. DNA for the CDR3: TGTGCCAGCAGTTATTCTTACCATGGGGCTGGGGTTGAGCAGTTCTTC.

The CDR3 loop reads CASSGGQGRSDTQYF. DNA for the CDR3: TGTGCCAGCAGTGGAGGGCAGGGGAGGTCAGATACGCAGTATTTT. The rearrangement joins TRBV6-1 to TRBJ2-3, with D perhaps being TRBD1 or TRBD2 (6 bases each). Germline values: CDR1 MNHNS, CDR2 SASEGT. The CDR3 is 15 residues long. The V and J ends lost 4 bases and 4 bases respectively, with 15 bases between them.

This clone has only a few counts. The genes are TRBV5-4 and TRBJ2-3; D unclear. Between the trimmed V and J ends, which lost 6 bases and 4 bases, there was a span of 12 bases. The CDR3 covers 13 residues. CDR1 and CDR2 (germline): SGHNT, YYREEE (reference sequence). The CDR3 nucleotides read TGTGCCAGCACCTCCCCGGGCGCAGATACGCAGTATTTT. Its translation: CASTSPGADTQYF. Variable domain in full (rest from reference TRBV5-4 and TRBJ2-3): ETGVTQSPTHLIKTRGQQVTLRCSSQSGHNTVSWYQQALGQGPQFIFQYYREEENGRGNFPPRFSGLQFPNYSSELNVNALELDDSALYLCASTSPGADTQYFGPGTRLTVL.

The V and J genes are TRBV2 and TRBJ1-5; maybe TRBD1 (5 bases). Trimming pared 4 bases from V and 5 bases from J, leaving 12 bases between. The CDR3 runs 14 residues. CDR1 SNHLY and CDR2 FYNNEI come from the germline V gene. The CDR3 DNA follows: TGTGCCAGCAGTGGAGGAAACAGGCATCAGCCCCAGCATTTT. Protein sequence: CASSGGNRHQPQHF.

The J gene is TRBJ2-2, the V gene TRBV11-3; D remains ambiguous. V was shortened by 4 bases and J by 0 bases, with 0 bases between the two germline ends. Per germline, CDR1 SGHNT and CDR2 YENEEA. This CDR3 is 12 amino acids long. This CDR3 is CASSSNTGELFF. Here the CDR3 DNA reads TGTGCCAGCAGCTCGAACACCGGGGAGCTGTTTTTT. The whole variable domain, remainder taken from reference TRBV11-3 and TRBJ2-2, is EAGVVQSPRYKIIEKKQPVAFWCNPISGHNTLYWYLQNLGQGPELLIRYENEEAVDDSQLPKDRFSAERLKGVDSTLKIQPAELGDSAVYLCASSSNTGELFFGEGSRLTVL.

The gene calls are TRBV4-1 and TRBJ2-7; D is possibly TRBD1 (5 bases). The CDR3 consists of 17 residues. Germline CDR1 reads MGHRA; CDR2 reads YSYEKL. Between the trimmed V and J ends, which lost 1 base and 2 bases, there was a span of 18 bases. CDR3 sequence: CASSQVTSAGQTYEQYF. The CDR3 DNA is TGCGCCAGCAGCCAAGTTACGTCGGCAGGACAAACCTACGAGCAGTACTTC.

This chain links TRBV7-8 with TRBJ2-1, with TRBD2 matching 7 bases. With 5 bases clipped from V and 2 bases from J, the junction kept 12 bases outside the gene matches. CDR1 is SGHVS and CDR2 is FQNEAQ in the germline V gene. This CDR3 region has 17 residues. The chain's CDR3 is CASSVPIAGETYNEQFF. CDR3 in DNA: TGTGCCAGCAGCGTACCAATAGCGGGCGAGACCTACAATGAGCAGTTCTTC. The full variable domain, rest sourced from reference TRBV7-8 and TRBJ2-1, is GAGVSQSPRYKVAKRGQDVALRCDPISGHVSLFWYQQALGQGPEFLTYFQNEAQLDKSGLPSDRFFAERPEGSVSTLKIQRTQQEDSAVYLCASSVPIAGETYNEQFFGPGTRLTVL.

J is TRBJ1-3 and V is TRBV14; D remains unclear. The CDR3 loop spans 17 amino acids. Trimming removed 0 bases from V and 0 bases from J, with 12 bases in between. CDR1 SGHDN and CDR2 FVKESK come from the germline V gene. The CDR3 sequence: CASSQDWGINSGNTIYF. The DNA for the CDR3 is TGTGCCAGCAGCCAAGATTGGGGTATCAACTCTGGAAACACCATATATTTT. The complete variable domain, with remaining parts taken from reference TRBV14 and TRBJ1-3, reads EAGVTQFPSHSVIEKGQTVTLRCDPISGHDNLYWYRRVMGKEIKFLLHFVKESKQDESGMPNNRFLAERTGGTYSTLKVQPAELEDSGVYFCASSQDWGINSGNTIYFGEGSWLTVV.

The gene calls are TRBV6-5 and TRBJ1-1; D is unclear. V was trimmed by 6 bases and J by 6 bases, leaving 11 bases between them. CDR3 size: 12 residues. Germline-derived CDR1 and CDR2 are MNHEY and SVGAGI. The CDR3 reads CASSSGPAEAFF. The CDR3 nucleotides read TGTGCCAGCAGCAGCGGGCCCGCTGAAGCTTTCTTT.

The genes are TRBV5-8 and TRBJ2-3, with a possible D match to TRBD1 (5 bases). The V end was cut by 2 bases, the J end by 5 bases, with 12 bases between. The CDR3 is 14 residues long. Per germline, CDR1 SGHTS and CDR2 YDEGEE. The CDR3 DNA sequence: TGTGCCAGCAGCTTATCAGGACATGGAGATACGCAGTATTTT. This sequence encodes CASSLSGHGDTQYF.

This clone was counted a few times. The chain recombines TRBV29-1 with TRBJ2-5, with D perhaps given as TRBD1 or TRBD2 (5 bases each). The CDR3 is made up of 11 amino acids. Germline V gives CDR1 SQVTM, CDR2 ANQGSEA. The CDR3 DNA follows: TGCATCATGGTGAGGGGAGAGACCCAGTACTTC. It specifies CIMVRGETQYF.

V and J are TRBV27 and TRBJ1-1; a possible D gene is TRBD1 (6 bases). Between the trimmed V and J ends, which lost 5 bases and 2 bases, there was a span of 15 bases. Germline V gene lookup returns CDR1 MNHEY and CDR2 SMNVEV (reference sequence). The CDR3 consists of 15 residues. The DNA for the CDR3 is TGTGCCAGCAGTGATAACAGGGCCCATAACACTGAAGCTTTCTTT. This codes for CASSDNRAHNTEAFF.

The rearrangement links TRBV7-2 to TRBJ2-6, with a tentative D call TRBD1 (6 bases). Germline values: CDR1 SGHTA, CDR2 FQGNSA. This CDR3 is built from 15 residues. V lost 5 bases, J lost 2 bases, and 10 bases lay in between. The CDR3 region has the DNA TGTGCCAGCAGCCGAAGGGGGACTGGGGCCAACGTCCTGACTTTC. Amino acid sequence: CASSRRGTGANVLTF.

The rearrangement joins TRBV4-1 to TRBJ1-5, with D possibly TRBD1 on 5 matching bases. Trimming cost V 0 bases and J 5 bases, with 11 bases left between them. Germline CDR1 and CDR2: MGHRA and YSYEKL. The CDR3 consists of 15 residues. CDR3 sequence: CASSQDRGRDQPQHF. For the CDR3, the DNA is TGCGCCAGCAGCCAAGATCGGGGACGGGATCAGCCCCAGCATTTT.

The table lists this clone with a few counts. V usage is TRBV28 and J usage is TRBJ1-2, with D possibly being TRBD1 (5 bases). This CDR3 is 16 amino acids long. V lost 5 bases and J lost 1, with 17 bases in between. The germline CDR1 and CDR2 sequences are MDHEN and SYDVKM. The CDR3, as DNA: TGTGCCAGCAGTCCCCCCCCGGGGCGAAGTAACTATGGCTACACCTTC. Its protein product is CASSPPPGRSNYGYTF.

The chain couples TRBV19 to TRBJ1-6; TRBD1 aligns across 7 bases. This CDR3 is 14 amino acids long. CDR1 is LNHDA and CDR2 is SQIVND in the germline V gene (reference sequence). The V segment lost 4 bases and the J segment 10 bases; nucleotides outside the gene matches: 7. CDR3 DNA sequence: TGTGCCAGTAGTACGACAGGGAGTCAGTCACCCCTCCACTTT. Translating gives CASSTTGSQSPLHF.